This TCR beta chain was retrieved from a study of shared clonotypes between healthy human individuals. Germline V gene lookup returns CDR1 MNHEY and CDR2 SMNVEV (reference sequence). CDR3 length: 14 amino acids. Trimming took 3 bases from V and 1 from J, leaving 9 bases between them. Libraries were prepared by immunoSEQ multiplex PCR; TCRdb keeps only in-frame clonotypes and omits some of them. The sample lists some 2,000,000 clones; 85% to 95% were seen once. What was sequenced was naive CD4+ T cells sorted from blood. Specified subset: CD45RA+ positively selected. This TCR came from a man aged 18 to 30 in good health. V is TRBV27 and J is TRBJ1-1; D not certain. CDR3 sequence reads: CASSFSRQNTEAFF. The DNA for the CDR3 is TGTGCCAGCAGTTTTTCTCGGCAGAACACTGAAGCTTTCTTT.